The clone carrying this T cell receptor beta chain was seen a single time. V was shortened by 1 base and J by 3 bases, with 12 bases between the two germline ends. Germline V gene data show CDR1 as GTSNPN and CDR2 as SVGIG (reference sequence). CDR3 length equals 15 residues. These data are taken from a study of blood T cell repertoires in COVID-19. Overall study: Specimens from acute and convalescent COVID-19 originated in the United States, Italy and Spain. T cells, B-cell-depleted T cells, or PBMCs supplied cDNA or gDNA.

Source study methods: Reference gene primer amplification in the assay estimated nucleated cell counts. The protocol was immunoSEQ multiplex PCR, while the TCRdb copy is restricted to in-frame clones and leaves out a portion. D and trimming come from the DNA, and the V and J calls and clone size come from that table. The repertoire holds 150,000 to 200,000 clones, with about 86% as singletons. The sequence was collected from a man between 60 and 75 years old with acute or convalescent COVID-19. The material sequenced was peripheral blood. The chain combines TRBV30 with TRBJ2-2; D is perhaps TRBD1 (6 bases). The DNA of the CDR3 is TGTGCCTGGAGTGACCAGACAGGAGACACCGGGGAGCTGTTTTTT. The encoded protein is CAWSDQTGDTGELFF.